This TCR beta chain is drawn from a study of response to subunit inactivated influenza vaccine. V was clipped by 10 bases and J by 5 bases, with 10 bases between them. The CDR3 has 11 amino acids. Germline CDR1 LNHDA, CDR2 SQIVND (reference sequence). TCRdb redid the calling of the RT-PCR reads with MiXCR, one entry per CDR3 protein. The data hold hundreds of thousands of distinct CDR3 sequences, with roughly 14% observed a single time. Study outcomes and limitations: With each seasonal influenza vaccination, the authors suggested, few new T cells are recruited.

This clonotype appeared many times. Its target is not known. This sample comprised PBMCs from blood, obtained roughly 12 days after vaccination. The TCR comes from a man in his fifties or sixties who received an inactivated influenza vaccine. V and J are TRBV19 and TRBJ2-3; D not resolved. DNA of the CDR3: TGTGCCACGCAGGACCGAGATACGCAGTATTTT. The encoded protein is CATQDRDTQYF. Variable domain in full (rest from reference TRBV19 and TRBJ2-3): DGGITQSPKYLFRKEGQNVTLSCEQNLNHDAMYWYRQDPGQGLRLIYYSQIVNDFQKGDIAEGYSVSREKKESFPLTVTSAQKNPTAFYLCATQDRDTQYFGPGTRLTVL.